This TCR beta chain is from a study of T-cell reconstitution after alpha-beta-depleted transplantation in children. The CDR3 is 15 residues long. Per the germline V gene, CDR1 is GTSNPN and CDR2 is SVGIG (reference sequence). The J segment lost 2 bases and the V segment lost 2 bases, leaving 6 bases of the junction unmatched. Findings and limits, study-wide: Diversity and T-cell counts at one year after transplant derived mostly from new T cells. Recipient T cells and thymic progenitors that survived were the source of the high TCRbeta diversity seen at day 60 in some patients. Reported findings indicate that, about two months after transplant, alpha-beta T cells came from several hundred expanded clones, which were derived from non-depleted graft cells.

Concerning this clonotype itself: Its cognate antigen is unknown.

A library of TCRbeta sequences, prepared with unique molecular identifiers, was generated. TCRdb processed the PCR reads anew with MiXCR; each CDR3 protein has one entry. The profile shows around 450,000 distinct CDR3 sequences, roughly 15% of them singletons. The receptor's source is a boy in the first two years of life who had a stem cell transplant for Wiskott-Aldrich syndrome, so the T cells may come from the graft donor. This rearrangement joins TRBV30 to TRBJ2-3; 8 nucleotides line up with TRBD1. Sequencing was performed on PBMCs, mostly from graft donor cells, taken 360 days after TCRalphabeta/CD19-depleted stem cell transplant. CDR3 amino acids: CAWSLDRDITDTQYF. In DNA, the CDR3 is TGTGCCTGGAGTTTGGACAGGGACATCACAGATACGCAGTATTTT.